Only a few counts were recorded for the clone carrying this TCR beta chain. Its target is unknown. Using immunoSEQ multiplex PCR, the repertoire was profiled, and TCRdb retains in-frame clones only, with some absent. Here the sample spans some 22,000 clones, more than 85% being singletons. Germline CDR1 and CDR2: SGHDT and YYEEEE. CDR3 length equals 12 residues. Trimming took 0 bases from V and 5 from J, leaving 6 bases between them. The sample comes from a study of a mutant IDH1 vaccine in newly diagnosed glioma. General study findings and limits: Of all patients, under 95% showed vaccine-induced immune responses. Shifts in the top peripheral T cell clonotypes seemed unrelated to pseudoprogression.

Time point of the sample: baseline, week 1 (first vaccination visit). Sample treatment: pre-vaccination baseline after standard-of-care therapy. Each astrocytoma in the donors was new, WHO grade 3 or 4, IDH1-mutant and ATRX-lost. The clonotype comes from a man aged 30 to 45 with glioma. This rearrangement joins TRBV5-6 to TRBJ2-7, with D perhaps TRBD2 (6 bases). Specimen: PBMCs, collected from a glioma patient treated with radiotherapy, temozolomide or both. The CDR3 is CASSLGGDEQYF. The CDR3, as DNA: TGTGCCAGCAGCTTGGGGGGGGACGAGCAGTACTTC.